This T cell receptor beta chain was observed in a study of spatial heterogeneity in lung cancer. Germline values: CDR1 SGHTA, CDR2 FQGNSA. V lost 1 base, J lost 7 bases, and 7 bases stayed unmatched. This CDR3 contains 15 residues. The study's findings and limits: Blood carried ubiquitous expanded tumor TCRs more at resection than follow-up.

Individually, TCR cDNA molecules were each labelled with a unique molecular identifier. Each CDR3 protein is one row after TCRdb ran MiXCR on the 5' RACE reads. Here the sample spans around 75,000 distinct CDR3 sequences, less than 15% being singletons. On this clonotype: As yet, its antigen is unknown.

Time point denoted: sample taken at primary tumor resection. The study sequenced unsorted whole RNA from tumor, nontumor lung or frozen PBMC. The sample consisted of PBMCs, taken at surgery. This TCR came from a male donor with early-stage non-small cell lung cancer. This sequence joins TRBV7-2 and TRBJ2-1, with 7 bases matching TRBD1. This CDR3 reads CASSLVATGMNEQFF. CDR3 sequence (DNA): TGTGCCAGCAGCTTAGTGGCGACAGGGATGAATGAGCAGTTCTTC.